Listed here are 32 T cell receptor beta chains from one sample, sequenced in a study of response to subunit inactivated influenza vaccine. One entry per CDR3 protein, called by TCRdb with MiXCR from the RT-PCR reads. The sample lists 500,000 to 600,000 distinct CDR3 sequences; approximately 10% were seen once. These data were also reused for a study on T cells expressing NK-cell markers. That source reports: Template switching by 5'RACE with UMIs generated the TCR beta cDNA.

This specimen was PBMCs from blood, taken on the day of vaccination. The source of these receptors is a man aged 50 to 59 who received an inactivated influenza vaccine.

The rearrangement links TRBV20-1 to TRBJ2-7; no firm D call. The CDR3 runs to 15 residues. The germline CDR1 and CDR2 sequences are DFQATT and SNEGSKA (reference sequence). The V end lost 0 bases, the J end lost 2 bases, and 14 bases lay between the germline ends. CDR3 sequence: CSARDSSDLPYEQYF. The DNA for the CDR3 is TGCAGTGCTAGAGATAGCTCCGACCTCCCCTACGAGCAGTACTTC.

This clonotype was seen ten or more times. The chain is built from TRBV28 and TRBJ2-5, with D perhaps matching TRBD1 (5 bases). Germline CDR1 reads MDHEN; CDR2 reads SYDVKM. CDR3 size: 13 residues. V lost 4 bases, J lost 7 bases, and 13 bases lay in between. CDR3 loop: CASSYQQGGTQYF. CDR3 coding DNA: TGTGCCAGCAGTTACCAGCAGGGTGGGACCCAGTACTTC.

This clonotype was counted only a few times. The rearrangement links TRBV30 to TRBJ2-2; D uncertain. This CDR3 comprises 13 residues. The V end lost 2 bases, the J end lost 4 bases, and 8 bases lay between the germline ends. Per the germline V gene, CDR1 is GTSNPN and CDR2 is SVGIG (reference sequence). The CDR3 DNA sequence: TGTGCCTGGAGTCAGGATCTCACCGGGGAGCTGTTTTTT. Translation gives CAWSQDLTGELFF.

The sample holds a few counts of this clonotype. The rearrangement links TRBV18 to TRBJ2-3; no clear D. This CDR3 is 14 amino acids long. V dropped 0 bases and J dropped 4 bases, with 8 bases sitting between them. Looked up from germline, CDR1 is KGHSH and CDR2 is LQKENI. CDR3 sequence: CASSPPGSPDTQYF. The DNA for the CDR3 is TGTGCCAGCTCACCACCTGGGTCCCCAGATACGCAGTATTTT.

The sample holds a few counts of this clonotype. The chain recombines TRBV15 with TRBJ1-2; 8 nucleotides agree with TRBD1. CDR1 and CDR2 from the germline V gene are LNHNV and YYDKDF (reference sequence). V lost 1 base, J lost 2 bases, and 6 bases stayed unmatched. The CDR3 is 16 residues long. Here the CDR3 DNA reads TGTGCCACCAGCAGAGGCGGACAGGGTCTAAACTATGGCTACACCTTC. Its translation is CATSRGGQGLNYGYTF.

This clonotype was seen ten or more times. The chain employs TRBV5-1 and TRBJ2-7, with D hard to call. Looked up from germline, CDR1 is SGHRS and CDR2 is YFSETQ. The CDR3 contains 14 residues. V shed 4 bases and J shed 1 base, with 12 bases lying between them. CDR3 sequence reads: CASSPSDGSYEQYF. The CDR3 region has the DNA TGCGCCAGCAGCCCGTCGGACGGTTCCTACGAGCAGTACTTC.

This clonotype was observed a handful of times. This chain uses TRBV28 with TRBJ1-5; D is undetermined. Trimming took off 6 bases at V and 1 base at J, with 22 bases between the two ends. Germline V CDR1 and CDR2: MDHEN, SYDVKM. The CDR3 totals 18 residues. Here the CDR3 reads CASSSVLGRSVSNQPQHF. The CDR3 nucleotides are TGTGCCAGCAGCTCTGTTCTAGGACGGTCTGTCAGCAATCAGCCCCAGCATTTT.

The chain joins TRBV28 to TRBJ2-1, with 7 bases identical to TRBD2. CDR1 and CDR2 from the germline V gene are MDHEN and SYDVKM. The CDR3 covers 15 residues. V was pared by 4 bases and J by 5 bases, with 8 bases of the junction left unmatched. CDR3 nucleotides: TGTGCCAGCAGTTCCCCGGGACTAATTCACAATGAGCAGTTCTTC. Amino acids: CASSSPGLIHNEQFF.

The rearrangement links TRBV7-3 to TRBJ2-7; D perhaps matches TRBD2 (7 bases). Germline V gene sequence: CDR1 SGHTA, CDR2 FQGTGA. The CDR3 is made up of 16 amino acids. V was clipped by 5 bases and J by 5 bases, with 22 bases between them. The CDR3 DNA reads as TGTGCCAGCAGCCCGACGGGGGGCGTAGTCGTCCACGAGCAGTACTTC. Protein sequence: CASSPTGGVVVHEQYF.

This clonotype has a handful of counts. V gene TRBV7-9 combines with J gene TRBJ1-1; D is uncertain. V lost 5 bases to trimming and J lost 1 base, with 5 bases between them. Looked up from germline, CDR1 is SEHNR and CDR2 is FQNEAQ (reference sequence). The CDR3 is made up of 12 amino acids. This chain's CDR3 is CASSISNTEAFF. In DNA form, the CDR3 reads TGTGCCAGCAGCATATCGAACACTGAAGCTTTCTTT.

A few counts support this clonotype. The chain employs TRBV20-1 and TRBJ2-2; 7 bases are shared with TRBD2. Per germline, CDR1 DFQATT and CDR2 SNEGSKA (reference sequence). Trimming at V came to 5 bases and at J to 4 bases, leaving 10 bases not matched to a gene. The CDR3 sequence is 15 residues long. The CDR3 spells CSAGRGRAGTGELFF. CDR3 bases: TGCAGTGCTGGTCGGGGGAGGGCCGGCACCGGGGAGCTGTTTTTT.

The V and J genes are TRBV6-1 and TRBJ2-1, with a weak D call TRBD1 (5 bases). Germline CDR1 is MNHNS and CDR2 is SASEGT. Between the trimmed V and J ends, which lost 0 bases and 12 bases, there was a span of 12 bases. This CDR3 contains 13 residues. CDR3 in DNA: TGTGCCAGCAGTGAAGCGCAACAGGCTAGGCAGTTCTTC. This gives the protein CASSEAQQARQFF.

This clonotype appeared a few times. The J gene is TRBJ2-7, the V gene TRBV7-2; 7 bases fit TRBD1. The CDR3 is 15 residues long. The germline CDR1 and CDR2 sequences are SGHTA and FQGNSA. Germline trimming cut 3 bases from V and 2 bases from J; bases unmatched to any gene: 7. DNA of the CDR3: TGTGCCAGCAGCTTCACGGTAGGACAGGCCTACGAGCAGTACTTC. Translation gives CASSFTVGQAYEQYF.

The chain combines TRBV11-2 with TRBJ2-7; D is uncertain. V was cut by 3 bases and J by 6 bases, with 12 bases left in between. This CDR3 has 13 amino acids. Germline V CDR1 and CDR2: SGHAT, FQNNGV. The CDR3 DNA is TGTGCCAGCAGCTTTCAGATCGTCGGCGAGCAGTACTTC. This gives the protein CASSFQIVGEQYF. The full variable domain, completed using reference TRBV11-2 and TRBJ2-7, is EAGVAQSPRYKIIEKRQSVAFWCNPISGHATLYWYQQILGQGPKLLIQFQNNGVVDDSQLPKDRFSAERLKGVDSTLKIQPAKLEDSAVYLCASSFQIVGEQYFGPGTRLTVT.

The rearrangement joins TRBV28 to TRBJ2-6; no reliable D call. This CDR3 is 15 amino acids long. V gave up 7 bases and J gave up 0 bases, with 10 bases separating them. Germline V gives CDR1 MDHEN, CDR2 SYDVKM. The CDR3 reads CASNPWGSGANVLTF. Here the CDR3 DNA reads TGTGCCAGCAACCCGTGGGGCTCTGGGGCCAACGTCCTGACTTTC.

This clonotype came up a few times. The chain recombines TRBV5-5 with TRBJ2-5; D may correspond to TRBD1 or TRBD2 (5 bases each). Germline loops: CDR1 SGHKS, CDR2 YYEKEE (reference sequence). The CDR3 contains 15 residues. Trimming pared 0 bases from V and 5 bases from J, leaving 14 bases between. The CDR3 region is CASSLGPGTGETQYF. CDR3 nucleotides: TGTGCCAGCAGCTTGGGACCAGGGACGGGGGAGACCCAGTACTTC. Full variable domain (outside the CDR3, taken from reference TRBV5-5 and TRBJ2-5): DAGVTQSPTHLIKTRGQQVTLRCSPISGHKSVSWYQQVLGQGPQFIFQYYEKEERGRGNFPDRFSARQFPNYSSELNVNALLLGDSALYLCASSLGPGTGETQYFGPGTRLLVL.

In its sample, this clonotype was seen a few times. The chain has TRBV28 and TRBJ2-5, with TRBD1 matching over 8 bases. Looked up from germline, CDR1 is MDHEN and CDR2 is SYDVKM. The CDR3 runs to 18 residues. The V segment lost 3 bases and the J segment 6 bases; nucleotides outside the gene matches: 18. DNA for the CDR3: TGTGCCAGCAGTTTTATTCCTTCGGATATTGGACAGGGACAGACCCAGTACTTC. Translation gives CASSFIPSDIGQGQTQYF.

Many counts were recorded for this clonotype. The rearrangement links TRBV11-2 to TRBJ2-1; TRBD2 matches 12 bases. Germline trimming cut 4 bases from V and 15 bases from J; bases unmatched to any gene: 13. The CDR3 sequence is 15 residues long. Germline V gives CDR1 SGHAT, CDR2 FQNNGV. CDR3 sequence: CASSYGVPSGGDGFF. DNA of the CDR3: TGTGCCAGCAGCTATGGGGTTCCTAGCGGGGGGGATGGGTTCTTC.

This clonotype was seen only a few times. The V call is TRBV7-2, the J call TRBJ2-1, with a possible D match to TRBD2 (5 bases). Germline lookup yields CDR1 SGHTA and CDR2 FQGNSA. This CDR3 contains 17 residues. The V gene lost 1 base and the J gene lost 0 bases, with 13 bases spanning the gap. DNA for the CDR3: TGTGCCAGCAGCTTAGGTGGCGGGTACTACTCCTACAATGAGCAGTTCTTC. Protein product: CASSLGGGYYSYNEQFF.

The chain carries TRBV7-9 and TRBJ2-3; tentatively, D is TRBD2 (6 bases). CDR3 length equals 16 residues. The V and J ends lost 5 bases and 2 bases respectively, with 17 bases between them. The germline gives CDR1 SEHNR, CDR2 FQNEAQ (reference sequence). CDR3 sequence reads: CASSREYSGLTDTQYF. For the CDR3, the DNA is TGTGCCAGCAGCCGCGAGTATAGCGGACTCACAGATACGCAGTATTTT.

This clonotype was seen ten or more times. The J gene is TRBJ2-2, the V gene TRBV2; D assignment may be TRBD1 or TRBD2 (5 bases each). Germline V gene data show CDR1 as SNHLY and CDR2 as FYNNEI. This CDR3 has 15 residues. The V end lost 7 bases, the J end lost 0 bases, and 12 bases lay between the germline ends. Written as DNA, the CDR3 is TGTGCCAGCATGGGGGTACGGGCGAACACCGGGGAGCTGTTTTTT. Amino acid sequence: CASMGVRANTGELFF.

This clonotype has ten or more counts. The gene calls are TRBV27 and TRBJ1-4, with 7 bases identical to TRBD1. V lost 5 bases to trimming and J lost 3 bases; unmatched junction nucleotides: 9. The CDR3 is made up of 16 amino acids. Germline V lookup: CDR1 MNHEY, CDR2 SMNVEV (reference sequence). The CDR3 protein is CASSVARGDPNEKLFF. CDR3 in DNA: TGTGCCAGCAGTGTCGCCAGGGGGGACCCTAATGAAAAACTGTTTTTT.

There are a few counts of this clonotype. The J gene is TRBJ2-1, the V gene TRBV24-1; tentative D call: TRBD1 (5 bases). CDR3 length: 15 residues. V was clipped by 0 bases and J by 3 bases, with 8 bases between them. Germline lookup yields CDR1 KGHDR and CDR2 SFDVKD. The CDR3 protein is CATSDLRTNYNEQFF. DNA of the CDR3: TGTGCCACCAGTGATTTGAGGACAAACTACAATGAGCAGTTCTTC.

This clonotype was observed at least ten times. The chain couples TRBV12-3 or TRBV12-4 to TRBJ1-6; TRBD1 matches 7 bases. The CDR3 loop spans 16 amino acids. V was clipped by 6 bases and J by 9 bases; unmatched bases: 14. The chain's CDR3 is CASSQAGGDSSSPLHF. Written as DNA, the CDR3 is TGTGCCAGCAGCCAAGCCGGAGGGGACAGTTCTTCACCCCTCCACTTT.

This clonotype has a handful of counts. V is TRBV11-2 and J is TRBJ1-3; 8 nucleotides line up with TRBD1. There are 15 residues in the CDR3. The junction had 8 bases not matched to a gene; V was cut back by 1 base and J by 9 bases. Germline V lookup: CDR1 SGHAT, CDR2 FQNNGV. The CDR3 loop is CASSLGETGVSTIYF. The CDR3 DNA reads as TGTGCCAGCAGCTTAGGGGAGACAGGGGTGAGCACCATATATTTT.

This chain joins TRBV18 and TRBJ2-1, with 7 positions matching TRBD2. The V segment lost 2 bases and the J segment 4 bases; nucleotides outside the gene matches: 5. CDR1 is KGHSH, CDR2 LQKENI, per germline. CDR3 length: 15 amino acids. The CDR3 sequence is CASSPAAGAYNEQFF. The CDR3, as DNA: TGTGCCAGCTCACCAGCGGCGGGAGCGTACAATGAGCAGTTCTTC.

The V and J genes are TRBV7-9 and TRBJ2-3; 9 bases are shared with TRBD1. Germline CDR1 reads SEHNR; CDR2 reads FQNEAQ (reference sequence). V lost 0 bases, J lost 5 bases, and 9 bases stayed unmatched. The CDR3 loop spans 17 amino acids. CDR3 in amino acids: CASSLAGKGTGQDTQYF. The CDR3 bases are TGTGCCAGCAGCTTAGCCGGGAAGGGGACAGGGCAAGATACGCAGTATTTT.

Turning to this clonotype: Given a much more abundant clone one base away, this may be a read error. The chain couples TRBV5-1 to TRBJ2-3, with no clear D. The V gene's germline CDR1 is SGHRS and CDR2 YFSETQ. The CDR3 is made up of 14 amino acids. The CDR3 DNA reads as TGCGCCGGCAGCTTGGGCAGGAGCACAGATACGCAGTATTTT. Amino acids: CAGSLGRSTDTQYF.

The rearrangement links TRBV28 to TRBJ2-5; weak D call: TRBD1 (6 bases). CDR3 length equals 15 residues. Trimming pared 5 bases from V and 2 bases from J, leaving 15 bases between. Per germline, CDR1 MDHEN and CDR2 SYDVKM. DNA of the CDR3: TGTGCCAGCAGTGCCTGGGCTAGGGGGCAAGAGACCCAGTACTTC. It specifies CASSAWARGQETQYF.

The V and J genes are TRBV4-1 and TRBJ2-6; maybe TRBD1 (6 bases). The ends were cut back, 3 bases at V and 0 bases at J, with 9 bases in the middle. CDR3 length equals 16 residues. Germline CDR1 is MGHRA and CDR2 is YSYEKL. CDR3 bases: TGCGCCAGCAGCCACTCGACAGGCTCTGGGGCCAACGTCCTGACTTTC. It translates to CASSHSTGSGANVLTF.

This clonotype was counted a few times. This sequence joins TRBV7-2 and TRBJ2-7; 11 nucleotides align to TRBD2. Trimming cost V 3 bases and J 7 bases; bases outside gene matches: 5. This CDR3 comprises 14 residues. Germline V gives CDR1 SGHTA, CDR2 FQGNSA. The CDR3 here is CASSLGLAVGEQYF. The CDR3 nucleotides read TGTGCCAGCAGCTTGGGACTAGCGGTGGGAGAGCAGTACTTC.

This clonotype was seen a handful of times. In nucleotides, the CDR3 is TGCGCCAGCAGAACGGGGACTAGCCTTTCCTACGAGCAGTACTTC. It yields the protein CASRTGTSLSYEQYF. V gene TRBV5-1 combines with J gene TRBJ2-7, with 9 positions matching TRBD2. The CDR3 spans 15 residues. The V and J ends lost 5 bases and 1 base, in that order; junction bases with no gene match: 7. The germline gives CDR1 SGHRS, CDR2 YFSETQ.